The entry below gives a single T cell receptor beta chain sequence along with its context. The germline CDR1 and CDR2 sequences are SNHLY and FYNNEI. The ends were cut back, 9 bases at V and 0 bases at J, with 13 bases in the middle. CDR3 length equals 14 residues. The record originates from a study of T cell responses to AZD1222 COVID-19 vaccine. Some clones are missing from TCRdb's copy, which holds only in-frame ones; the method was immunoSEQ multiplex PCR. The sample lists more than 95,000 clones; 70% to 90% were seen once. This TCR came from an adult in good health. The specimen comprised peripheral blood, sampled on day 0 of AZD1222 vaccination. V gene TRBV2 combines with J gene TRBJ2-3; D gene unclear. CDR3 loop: CASMWATSTDTQYF. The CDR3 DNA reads TGTGCCAGTATGTGGGCGACTAGCACAGATACGCAGTATTTT.